This T cell receptor beta chain was retrieved from a study of blood T cell repertoires in COVID-19. Turning to the study itself: Samples representing acute and convalescent COVID-19 were sourced from the United States, Italy and Spain. Sources were T cells, B-cell-depleted T cells, or PBMCs; the material itself was cDNA or gDNA.

This clone has a handful of counts. Assay used: immunoSEQ multiplex PCR; TCRdb lists only in-frame clones, some missing. The top ten clones hold around 4.5% of a sample with 300,000 or so clones, about 85% of them seen once. Germline V gene lookup returns CDR1 LNHDA and CDR2 SQIVND (reference sequence). V gave up 10 bases and J gave up 8 bases; unmatched junction bases: 10. This CDR3 is 12 amino acids long. Sequences were obtained from peripheral blood. The gene calls are TRBV19 and TRBJ1-1, with 7 positions matching TRBD1. This sequence was found in a woman between 50 and 59 years old with active or convalescent COVID-19. In DNA, the CDR3 is TGTGCCACCTCACAGGGGAGGAGCGAAGCTTTCTTT. Translating it yields CATSQGRSEAFF.